These T cell receptor beta chains were read from a single sample in a study of shared clonotypes between healthy human individuals. This table comes from immunoSEQ multiplex PCR, and its TCRdb copy is limited to in-frame clones, with some not included. The top ten clones hold approximately 1.5% of a sample with some 980,000 clones, approximately 80% of them seen once. Sequencing was performed on memory CD4+ T cells sorted from blood. These receptors came from a man aged 18 to 30 in good health. CDR3s include the opening cysteine and the closing phenylalanine or tryptophan. D genes are given only for firm matches. Size is stated for part of the rows, as once, few or many counts, or as a class when the clone is expanded.

D	size	V	J	DNA	CDR3
-	-	TRBV19	TRBJ1-2	TGTGCCAGTAGTATAGATCCTCTCTATGGCTACACCTTC	CASSIDPLYGYTF
TRBD2	few	TRBV7-3	TRBJ2-5	TGTGCCAGCAGCCGTAGCGGGGCGGAGACCCAGTACTTC	CASSRSGAETQYF
-	-	TRBV7-2	TRBJ2-1	TGTGCCAGCAGCTTAGGTAGTACCGTGAATGAGCAGTTCTTC	CASSLGSTVNEQFF
TRBD2	-	TRBV14	TRBJ2-7	TGTGCCAGCAGCCAAGTGGGAGGGCATGTCTCCTACGAGCAGTACTTC	CASSQVGGHVSYEQYF
TRBD1	many	TRBV7-9	TRBJ2-3	TGTGCCAGCAGCATGACAGGGGACCGCACAGATACGCAGTATTTT	CASSMTGDRTDTQYF
TRBD1	-	TRBV28	TRBJ2-6	TGTGCCAGCAGTTGGGACAGCCCCTCTGGGGCCAACGTCCTGACTTTC	CASSWDSPSGANVLTF
-	-	TRBV5-1	TRBJ2-7	TGCGCCAGCAGCTTGGACAAATACGAGCAGTACTTC	CASSLDKYEQYF
TRBD1	-	TRBV7-8	TRBJ1-1	TGTGCCAGCAGCAAGGGACAGTTGAACACTGAAGCTTTCTTT	CASSKGQLNTEAFF
TRBD1	-	TRBV5-1	TRBJ2-2	TGCGCCAGCAGCCCGGGACAGTCCACCGGGGAGCTGTTTTTT	CASSPGQSTGELFF
TRBD2	-	TRBV6-6	TRBJ2-4	TGTGCCAGCAGTTACTTGGCTAGCGGGAGCGAAAACATTCAGTACTTC	CASSYLASGSENIQYF
-	once	TRBV2	TRBJ2-5	TGTGCCAGCATGGGACGGGAGACCCAGTACTTC	CASMGRETQYF
-	-	TRBV5-1	TRBJ2-7	TGCGCCAGCAGCCCAAGGACCTCCTACGAGCAGTACTTC	CASSPRTSYEQYF
-	-	TRBV19	TRBJ1-3	TGTGCCAGTAGTACCCCCAATGGAAACACCATATATTTT	CASSTPNGNTIYF
TRBD2	-	TRBV2	TRBJ2-3	TGTGCCAGCCTAGAGGGACTAGTCACAGATACGCAGTATTTT	CASLEGLVTDTQYF
-	-	TRBV28	TRBJ1-2	TGTGCCAGCAGTTTAAACAGGAGGGATCGCTACACCTTC	CASSLNRRDRYTF
-	once	TRBV6-6	TRBJ1-6	TGTGCCAGCAGTTATTTTACGCGGAATTCACCCCTCCACTTT	CASSYFTRNSPLHF
TRBD1	-	TRBV2	TRBJ2-4	TGTGCCAGCAGTGAAAGGGTGGGACAGATAGCCAAAAACATTCAGTACTTC	CASSERVGQIAKNIQYF
-	-	TRBV14	TRBJ2-1	TGTGCCAGCAGCCAACGCAAACTGAGCTCCTACAATGAGCAGTTCTTC	CASSQRKLSSYNEQFF
TRBD2	-	TRBV9	TRBJ2-1	TGTGCCAGCAGCGCAGCGGGGACCTCCTACAATGAGCAGTTCTTC	CASSAAGTSYNEQFF
-	-	TRBV27	TRBJ2-1	TGTGCCAGCAAGGGACACGAGTACAATGAGCAGTTCTTC	CASKGHEYNEQFF
TRBD2	-	TRBV5-1	TRBJ2-2	TGCGCCAGCAGCTTGTACGCTAGCGGGACCACCGGGGAGCTGTTTTTT	CASSLYASGTTGELFF
-	once	TRBV5-1	TRBJ1-2	TGCGCCAGCAGCTTGGCCCCGGGGGTAGGAGGCTACACCTTC	CASSLAPGVGGYTF
-	many	TRBV19	TRBJ2-3	TGTGCCAGTAGTATAGATCCTGGTCTGGGCGGCTATACGCAGTATTTT	CASSIDPGLGGYTQYF
TRBD1	-	TRBV7-9	TRBJ1-4	TGTGCCAGCAGCCATCCCGACAGGGGTCTTCTTAATGAAAAACTGTTTTTT	CASSHPDRGLLNEKLFF
TRBD2	-	TRBV7-2	TRBJ2-7	TGTGCCAGCAGCTCTACTAGCGACGCCTACGAGCAGTACTTC	CASSSTSDAYEQYF
-	-	TRBV11-2	TRBJ2-7	TGTGCCAGCAGCCGGTGGGGGGGCGGTTCCTACGAGCAGTACTTC	CASSRWGGGSYEQYF
-	-	TRBV9	TRBJ2-2	TGTGCCAGCAGCGTAGCGGCCAGCGCCGGGGAGCTGTTTTTT	CASSVAASAGELFF
-	few	TRBV5-1	TRBJ2-5	TGCGCCAGCAGCTTGGACTCACGGGGAGAGACCCAGTACTTC	CASSLDSRGETQYF
-	-	TRBV6-5	TRBJ1-1	TGTGCCAGCTGCCAGCGCACAGGGAACACTGAAGCTTTCTTT	CASCQRTGNTEAFF
-	-	TRBV18	TRBJ2-1	TGTGCCAGCTCACCCCCCGTACGGGGGAATGAGCAGTTCTTC	CASSPPVRGNEQFF
-	-	TRBV7-9	TRBJ1-1	TGTGCCAGCAGCTTCCGGGGGGAAGACACTGAAGCTTTCTTT	CASSFRGEDTEAFF
TRBD2	once	TRBV9	TRBJ2-2	TGTGCCAGCAGCCCCAGGAGCGGGGGGGCCGCGGAGCTGTTTTTT	CASSPRSGGAAELFF
-	-	TRBV28	TRBJ1-5	TGTGCCAGTCTCGAGTATAGCAATCAGCCCCAGCATTTT	CASLEYSNQPQHF
TRBD2	-	TRBV5-6	TRBJ2-1	TGTGCCAGCAGGCTAACTAGCGGGATGAACAATGAGCAGTTCTTC	CASRLTSGMNNEQFF
-	-	TRBV18	TRBJ2-7	TGTGCCAGCTCAGCACAGGGAGGGGAGCAGTACTTC	CASSAQGGEQYF
-	-	TRBV18	TRBJ2-5	TGTGCCAGCTCACCTCAGGGTATCCAAGAGACCCAGTACTTC	CASSPQGIQETQYF
-	-	TRBV5-1	TRBJ2-5	TGCGCCAGCAGGGACCAAGAGACCCAGTACTTC	CASRDQETQYF
-	-	TRBV11-2	TRBJ2-1	TGTGCCAGCAGCCCCCCCATGAAGATGGAGCAGTTCTTC	CASSPPMKMEQFF
TRBD1	-	TRBV10-3	TRBJ1-6	TGTGCCATCAGTCCGGACAGGGGCTCACCCCTCCACTTT	CAISPDRGSPLHF
TRBD2	-	TRBV6-1	TRBJ2-4	TGTGCCAGCAGGGAGAGTAGCGGGGGGGCCGACATTCAGTACTTC	CASRESSGGADIQYF
-	many	TRBV6-1	TRBJ2-7	TGTGCCAGCAGTAAGGACAAAGCCTACGAGCAGTACTTC	CASSKDKAYEQYF
TRBD1	once	TRBV15	TRBJ1-6	TGTGCCACCAGCAGAGATCAGGGGGCCGCTAATTCACCCCTCCACTTT	CATSRDQGAANSPLHF
-	once	TRBV14	TRBJ1-6	TGTGCCAGCAGCTCTTTGGCCTTCTCCTATAATTCACCCCTCCACTTT	CASSSLAFSYNSPLHF
-	few	TRBV18	TRBJ2-7	TGTGCCAGCTCACCACGTGGGGGGCCACACTACGAGCAGTACTTC	CASSPRGGPHYEQYF
-	once	TRBV27	TRBJ1-6	TGTGCCAGCGGACTTTATAATTCACCCCTCCACTTT	CASGLYNSPLHF
-	-	TRBV28	TRBJ2-2	TGTGCCAGCAGTTTCTTGTCGGCCGGGGAGCTGTTTTTT	CASSFLSAGELFF
-	-	TRBV18	TRBJ1-1	TGTGCCAGCTCACCGAGACAGGAACCGAACACTGAAGCTTTCTTT	CASSPRQEPNTEAFF
TRBD1	-	TRBV10-1	TRBJ2-3	TGCGCCAGCAGTGAGTCCCGGACAGGCCCGTACACAGATACGCAGTATTTT	CASSESRTGPYTDTQYF
-	-	TRBV1	TRBJ1-6	TGCACCAGCATCTTTCGGGACCATAATTCACCCCTCCACTTT	CTSIFRDHNSPLHF
-	few	TRBV18	TRBJ1-2	TGTGCCAGCTCACCCGACCTTCCTATAGGCTACACCTTC	CASSPDLPIGYTF
-	-	TRBV6-5	TRBJ1-3	TGTGCCAGCCGCCCGGGGGCAAGTGGAAACACCATATATTTT	CASRPGASGNTIYF